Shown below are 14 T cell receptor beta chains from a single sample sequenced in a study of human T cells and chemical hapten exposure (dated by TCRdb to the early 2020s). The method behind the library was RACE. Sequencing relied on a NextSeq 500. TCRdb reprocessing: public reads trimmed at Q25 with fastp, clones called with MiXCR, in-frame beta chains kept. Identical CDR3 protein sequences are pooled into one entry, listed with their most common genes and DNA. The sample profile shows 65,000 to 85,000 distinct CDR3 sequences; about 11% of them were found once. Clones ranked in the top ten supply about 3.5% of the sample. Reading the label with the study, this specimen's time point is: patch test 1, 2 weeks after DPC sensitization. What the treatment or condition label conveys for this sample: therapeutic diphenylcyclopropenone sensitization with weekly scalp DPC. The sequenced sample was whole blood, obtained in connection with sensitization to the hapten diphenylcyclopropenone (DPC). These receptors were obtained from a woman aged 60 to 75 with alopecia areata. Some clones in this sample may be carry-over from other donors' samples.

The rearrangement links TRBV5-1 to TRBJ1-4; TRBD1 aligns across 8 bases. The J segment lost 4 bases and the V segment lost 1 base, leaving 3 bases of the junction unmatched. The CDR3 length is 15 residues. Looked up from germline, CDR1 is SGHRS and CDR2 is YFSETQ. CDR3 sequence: CASSLRTGSNEKLFF. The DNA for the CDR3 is TGCGCCAGCAGCTTGAGGACAGGGAGTAATGAAAAACTGTTTTTT.

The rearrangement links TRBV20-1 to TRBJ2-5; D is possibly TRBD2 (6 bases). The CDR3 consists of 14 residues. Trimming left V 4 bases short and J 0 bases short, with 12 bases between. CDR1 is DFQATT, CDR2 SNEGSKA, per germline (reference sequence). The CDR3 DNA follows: TGCAGTGCTATGGAGGGCACACACCAAGAGACCCAGTACTTC. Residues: CSAMEGTHQETQYF.

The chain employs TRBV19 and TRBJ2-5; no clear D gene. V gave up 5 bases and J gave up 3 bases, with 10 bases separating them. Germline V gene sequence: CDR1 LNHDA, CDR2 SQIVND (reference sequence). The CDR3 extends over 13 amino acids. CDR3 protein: CASSPHQEETQYF. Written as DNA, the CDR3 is TGTGCCAGTAGTCCGCACCAGGAAGAGACCCAGTACTTC.

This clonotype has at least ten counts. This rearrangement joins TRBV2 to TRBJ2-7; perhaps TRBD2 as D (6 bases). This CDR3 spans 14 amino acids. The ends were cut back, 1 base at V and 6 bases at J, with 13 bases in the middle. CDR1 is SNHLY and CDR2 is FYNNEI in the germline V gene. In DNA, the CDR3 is TGTGCCAGCAGTGAAGTCTCCGCGGGGCGCGAGCAGTACTTC. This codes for CASSEVSAGREQYF.

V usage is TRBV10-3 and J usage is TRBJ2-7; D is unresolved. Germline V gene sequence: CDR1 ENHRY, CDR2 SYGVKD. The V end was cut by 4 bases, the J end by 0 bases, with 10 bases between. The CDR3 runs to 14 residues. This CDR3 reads CAISVGDSSYEQYF. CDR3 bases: TGTGCCATCAGTGTAGGTGATAGCTCCTACGAGCAGTACTTC.

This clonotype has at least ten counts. The CDR3 sequence is CASSLQGAGFNEKLFF. The DNA of the CDR3 is TGTGCCAGCAGCTTGCAGGGGGCAGGTTTTAATGAAAAACTGTTTTTT. The J gene is TRBJ1-4, the V gene TRBV5-4, with TRBD1 matching 8 bases. Germline CDR1 and CDR2: SGHNT and YYREEE (reference sequence). CDR3 size: 16 residues. Unmatched junction bases numbered 6, after V lost 1 base and J lost 4 bases.

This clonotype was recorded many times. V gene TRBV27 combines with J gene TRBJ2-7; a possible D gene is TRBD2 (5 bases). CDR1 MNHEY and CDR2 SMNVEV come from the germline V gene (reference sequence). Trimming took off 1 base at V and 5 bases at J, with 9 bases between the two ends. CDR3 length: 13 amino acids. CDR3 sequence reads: CASSLFETNEQYF. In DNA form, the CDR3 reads TGTGCCAGCAGTTTATTTGAGACTAACGAGCAGTACTTC.

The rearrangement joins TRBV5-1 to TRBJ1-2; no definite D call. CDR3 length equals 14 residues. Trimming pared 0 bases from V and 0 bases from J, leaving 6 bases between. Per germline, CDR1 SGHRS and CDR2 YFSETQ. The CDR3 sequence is CASSLGVSNYGYTF. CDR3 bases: TGCGCCAGCAGCTTGGGAGTGTCTAACTATGGCTACACCTTC.

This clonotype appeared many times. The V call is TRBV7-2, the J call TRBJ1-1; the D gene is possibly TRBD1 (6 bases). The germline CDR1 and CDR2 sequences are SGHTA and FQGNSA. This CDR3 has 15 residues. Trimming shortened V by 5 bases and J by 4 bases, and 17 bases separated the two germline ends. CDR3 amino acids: CASSPQQGGGTEAFF. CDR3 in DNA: TGTGCCAGCAGCCCACAACAGGGAGGGGGCACTGAAGCTTTCTTT.

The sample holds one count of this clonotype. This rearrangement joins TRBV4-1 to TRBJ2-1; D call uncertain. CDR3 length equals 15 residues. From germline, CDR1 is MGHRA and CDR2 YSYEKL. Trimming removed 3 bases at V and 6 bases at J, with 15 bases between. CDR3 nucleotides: TGCGCCAGCAGCCAGGCGGAGTTCGGCCGCAATGAGCAGTTCTTC. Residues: CASSQAEFGRNEQFF.

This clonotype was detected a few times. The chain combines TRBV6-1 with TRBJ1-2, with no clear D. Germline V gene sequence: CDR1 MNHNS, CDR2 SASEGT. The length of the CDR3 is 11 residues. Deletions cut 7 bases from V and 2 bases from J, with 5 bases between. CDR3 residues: CASNWNYGYTF. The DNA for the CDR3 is TGTGCCAGCAACTGGAACTATGGCTACACCTTC.

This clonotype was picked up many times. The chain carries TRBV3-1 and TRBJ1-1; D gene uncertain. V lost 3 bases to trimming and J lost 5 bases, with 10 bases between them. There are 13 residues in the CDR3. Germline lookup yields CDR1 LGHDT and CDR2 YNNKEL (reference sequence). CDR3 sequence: CASSQGPRTEAFF. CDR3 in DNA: TGTGCCAGCAGCCAGGGCCCGAGGACTGAAGCTTTCTTT.

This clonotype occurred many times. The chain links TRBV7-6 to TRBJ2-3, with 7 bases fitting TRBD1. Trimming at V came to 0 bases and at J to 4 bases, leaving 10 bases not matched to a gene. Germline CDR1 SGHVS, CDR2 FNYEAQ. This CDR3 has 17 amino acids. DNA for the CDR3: TGTGCCAGCAGCTTAGCGTGGCCAGGGGGAAACGCAGATACGCAGTATTTT. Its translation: CASSLAWPGGNADTQYF.

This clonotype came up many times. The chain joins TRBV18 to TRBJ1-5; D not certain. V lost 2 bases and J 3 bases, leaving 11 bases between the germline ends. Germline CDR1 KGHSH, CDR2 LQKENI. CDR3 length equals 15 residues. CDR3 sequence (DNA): TGTGCCAGCTCACCAAATGGGCAATTCAATCAGCCCCAGCATTTT. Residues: CASSPNGQFNQPQHF.